The 10 T cell receptor beta chains given below trace back to one sample, sequenced in a study of neoadjuvant anti-PD-1 for oral cavity cancer. Here immunoSEQ multiplex PCR was the method, and the copy in TCRdb shows in-frame clones only, minus some. The data hold around 17,000 clones, with around two thirds observed a single time. The sample in question was PBMCs, obtained before nivolumab (anti-PD-1) treatment. The receptor source for this set is a person between 40 and 80 years old with oral cavity squamous cell carcinoma.

The CDR3 region has the DNA TGTGCCAGTAGAGACAGGGGTAGTAACTATGGCTACACCTTC. Residues: CASRDRGSNYGYTF. J is TRBJ1-2 and V is TRBV19; the match to TRBD1 covers 8 bases. Trimming at V came to 6 bases and at J to 1 base, leaving 4 bases not matched to a gene. This CDR3 has 14 amino acids. Germline CDR1 LNHDA, CDR2 SQIVND (reference sequence).

CDR3 coding DNA: TGCGCCAGCAGCGAAGGGGCCAACGTCCTGACTTTC. It encodes CASSEGANVLTF. The V call is TRBV5-1, the J call TRBJ2-6; no reliable D call. The V end lost 4 bases, the J end lost 4 bases, and 3 bases lay between the germline ends. The V gene's germline CDR1 is SGHRS and CDR2 YFSETQ. The CDR3 runs 12 residues.

This clone showed up just a few times. The CDR3 loop is CASSLSGGNEQFF. The DNA for the CDR3 is TGTGCCAGCAGCTTAAGCGGGGGGAATGAGCAGTTCTTC. The V gene is TRBV7-2, the J gene TRBJ2-1; 9 bases are shared with TRBD2. The germline gives CDR1 SGHTA, CDR2 FQGNSA. The CDR3 covers 13 residues. V shed 2 bases and J 7 bases; nucleotides not matched to a gene: 0.

The chain joins TRBV29-1 to TRBJ2-5; maybe TRBD1 (5 bases). Deletions cut 7 bases from V and 5 bases from J, with 14 bases between. Germline V lookup: CDR1 SQVTM, CDR2 ANQGSEA. The CDR3 is 12 residues long. The CDR3 bases are TGCAGCGCTCGGCCCCCAGGGGAGACCCAGTACTTC. Protein product: CSARPPGETQYF.

This rearrangement joins TRBV1 to TRBJ2-7; the table's D call, TRBD1, was not checked against the DNA. TRBV1 is a recognized pseudogene. This CDR3 is 14 amino acids long. The CDR3 region is CTSSPGQPLYEQYF. The CDR3 region has the DNA TGCACCAGCAGCCCGGGACAGCCGCTTTACGAGCAGTACTTC.

The V and J genes are TRBV29-1 and TRBJ1-2; possibly TRBD1 for D (5 bases). V lost 3 bases and J 8 bases, leaving 16 bases between the germline ends. The CDR3 spans 13 residues. The germline gives CDR1 SQVTM, CDR2 ANQGSEA. DNA for the CDR3: TGCAGCGTTGACCAAGGGGCCCCCGAGGGCTACACCTTC. This encodes CSVDQGAPEGYTF.

The chain employs TRBV6-6 and TRBJ1-2; 8 bases fit TRBD1. The CDR3 consists of 13 residues. The germline gives CDR1 MNHNY, CDR2 SVGAGI (reference sequence). The ends lost 6 bases at V and 8 bases at J; junction bases unmatched: 8. CDR3 nucleotide sequence: TGTGCCAGCAGCAGAGGACAGGGCGAAGGCTACACCTTC. It translates to CASSRGQGEGYTF.

This rearrangement joins TRBV19 to TRBJ1-2; D remains ambiguous. The CDR3 contains 15 residues. Germline V gene sequence: CDR1 LNHDA, CDR2 SQIVND (reference sequence). V dropped 3 bases and J dropped 2 bases, with 13 bases sitting between them. DNA of the CDR3: TGTGCCAGTAGTATTGGAGTCGGGGAGAACTATGGCTACACCTTC. Translating it yields CASSIGVGENYGYTF.

The chain has TRBV5-1 and TRBJ2-2, with a tentative D call TRBD1 (6 bases). The germline CDR1 and CDR2 sequences are SGHRS and YFSETQ. V dropped 4 bases and J dropped 6 bases, with 13 bases sitting between them. This CDR3 spans 14 amino acids. This CDR3 is CASSTGQSPGELFF. The CDR3 DNA is TGCGCCAGCAGCACGGGACAATCTCCCGGGGAGCTGTTTTTT.

The rearrangement joins TRBV13 to TRBJ2-1; D uncertain. V shed 3 bases and J shed 3 bases, with 12 bases lying between them. Germline CDR1 and CDR2: PRHDT and FYEKMQ (reference sequence). The CDR3 length is 15 residues. The CDR3 loop is CASSFLTWDYNEQFF. As DNA, the CDR3 is TGTGCCAGCAGCTTTCTGACTTGGGACTACAATGAGCAGTTCTTC.